This is a list of T cell receptor beta chains from one sample in a study of identical twins. TCRdb reprocessed the 5' RACE reads with MiXCR, giving one entry per CDR3 protein. The table records about 480,000 distinct CDR3 sequences, around 14% of them present only once. These data were likewise used in another study, on yellow fever vaccine responses in identical twins.

Sequencing was done on a sample of CD4+ T cells sorted from blood. The receptors originated from a woman under 30 in good health. CDR3s include the opening cysteine and the closing phenylalanine or tryptophan. A D gene is named only where the DNA matches it firmly. Only part of the rows carry a size: once, few, many, or a class if the clone is expanded.

>TRBV2|.|TRBJ2-1|TRBD2
TGTGCCAGCAGTGTAGGCGGGAGCTCCTTCAATGAGCAGTTCTTC
CASSVGGSSFNEQFF
>TRBV5-1|few|TRBJ2-7|.
TGCGCCAGCAGCTTGGAAGGGAGGACCTCCTACGAGCAGTACTTC
CASSLEGRTSYEQYF
>TRBV4-2|few|TRBJ2-7|TRBD2
TGTGCCAGCAGCCACCTCGCGGGGGGTACAACCTACGAGCAGTACTTC
CASSHLAGGTTYEQYF
>TRBV28|few|TRBJ2-1|.
TGTGCCAGCATTTCGCAGAGAAACAATGAGCAGTTCTTC
CASISQRNNEQFF
>TRBV28|.|TRBJ2-2|TRBD2
TGTGCCAGCAGTTTATGGCCGGGACTAGCGACCGGGGAGCTGTTTTTT
CASSLWPGLATGELFF
>TRBV11-2|.|TRBJ2-3|TRBD2
TGTGCCTCCAAACAAAGGGGCGGGGGGGATAGCACAGATACGCAGTATTTT
CASKQRGGGDSTDTQYF
>TRBV6-2/TRBV6-3|.|TRBJ1-5|TRBD1
TGTGCCAGCAGTCTGTTAGGGGGCGGCCAGCCCCAGCATTTT
CASSLLGGGQPQHF
>TRBV5-6|many|TRBJ2-1|TRBD2
TGTGCCAGCAGCGCGGGACTAGCGTCCTACAATGAGCAGTTCTTC
CASSAGLASYNEQFF
>TRBV5-1|many|TRBJ2-2|.
TGCGCCAGCAGCTTGTCGGATGGGGAGCTGTTTTTT
CASSLSDGELFF
>TRBV5-1|few|TRBJ2-1|TRBD2
TGCGCCAGCAGCTGGACGGGGACTAGCTCCCACAATGAGCAGTTCTTC
CASSWTGTSSHNEQFF
>TRBV5-5|.|TRBJ2-1|.
TGTGCCAGCAGCTCTACTACCTGGGTCACCTACAATGAGCAGTTCTTC
CASSSTTWVTYNEQFF
>TRBV27|.|TRBJ2-7|TRBD1
TGTGCCAGCAGGCTAAAAACAGGGGGACCCTACGAGCAGTACTTC
CASRLKTGGPYEQYF
>TRBV3-1|few|TRBJ2-3|TRBD2
TGTGCCAGCAGCCCCACAGCGGGGCGCACAGATACGCAGTATTTT
CASSPTAGRTDTQYF
>TRBV4-3|few|TRBJ2-7|TRBD2
TGCGCCAGCAGCCAAGATATAGGACTAGTAGGCGAGCAGTACTTC
CASSQDIGLVGEQYF
>TRBV18|.|TRBJ1-6|.
TGTGCCAGCTCACCACGAATGGGGGGTTCACCCCTCCACTTT
CASSPRMGGSPLHF
>TRBV7-6|.|TRBJ2-7|TRBD2
TGTGCCAGCAGCCCCGGTGGGGGGGCCTACGAGCAGTACTTC
CASSPGGGAYEQYF
>TRBV20-1|few|TRBJ2-1|TRBD2
TGCAGTGCTAGCGGGACTAGCGGGGGGTCCTACAATGAGCAGTTCTTC
CSASGTSGGSYNEQFF
>TRBV18|.|TRBJ2-7|TRBD1
TGTGCCAGCGCCGGGACAGCCCCCGAGCAGTACTTC
CASAGTAPEQYF
>TRBV4-3|many|TRBJ2-3|.
TGCGCCAGCAGCCAAGACGGGCCGGATACGCAGTATTTT
CASSQDGPDTQYF
>TRBV28|.|TRBJ2-1|.
TGTGCCAGCAGTTTACCCACAAATGAGCAGTTCTTC
CASSLPTNEQFF
>TRBV20-1|.|TRBJ1-5|.
TGCAGTGCTAGAGACCCAGGCCGCAAGAATCAGCCCCAGCATTTT
CSARDPGRKNQPQHF
>TRBV12-3/TRBV12-4|many|TRBJ2-1|.
TGTGCCAGCAGAACAGGACCCTACAATGAGCAGTTCTTC
CASRTGPYNEQFF
>TRBV20-1|.|TRBJ2-3|TRBD2
TGCAGTGCCCACACTAGCGGGAGGGCCGGGGATACGCAGTATTTT
CSAHTSGRAGDTQYF
>TRBV4-3|few|TRBJ2-1|TRBD2
TGCGCCAGCAGCCCAACGGGACTAGCGGGAGGGAATGAGCAGTTCTTC
CASSPTGLAGGNEQFF
>TRBV24-1|.|TRBJ2-7|.
TGTGCCACCATTTATAACGGCCCAACTGGCAACCTCCCCTACGAGCAGTACTTC
CATIYNGPTGNLPYEQYF
>TRBV12-3/TRBV12-4|.|TRBJ2-7|TRBD2
TGTGCCAGCCGGGGGGGCCCAGGGAGCTCCTACGAGCAGTACTTC
CASRGGPGSSYEQYF
>TRBV27|.|TRBJ2-5|.
TGTGCCAGCTCTTGGGGGGAAGGAGAGACCCAGTACTTC
CASSWGEGETQYF
>TRBV12-3/TRBV12-4|few|TRBJ2-2|TRBD2
TGTGCCAGCAAGGACGGCGGGGGGCGAGGCGGGGAGCTGTTTTTT
CASKDGGGRGGELFF
>TRBV15|few|TRBJ2-7|TRBD1
TGTGCCACCAGCAAGCGGACAGGGAATTCCTACGAGCAGTACTTC
CATSKRTGNSYEQYF
>TRBV6-5|few|TRBJ2-3|.
TGTGCCAGCAGTTACTGGAGGGCTGGAGATACGCAGTATTTT
CASSYWRAGDTQYF
>TRBV18|.|TRBJ2-1|.
TGTGCCAGCTCACCACGCGCAGACAATGAGCAGTTCTTC
CASSPRADNEQFF
>TRBV20-1|.|TRBJ2-7|TRBD1
TGCAGTGCTTGGCACTCAACAGGGGGCGCGGCCTACGAGCAGTACTTC
CSAWHSTGGAAYEQYF
>TRBV5-1|few|TRBJ2-5|TRBD1
TGCGCCAGCAGCAAGATACAGGGGAAAGAGACCCAGTACTTC
CASSKIQGKETQYF
>TRBV2|few|TRBJ2-5|.
TGTGCCAGCAGTAAAGGACGCACAGAGACCCAGTACTTC
CASSKGRTETQYF
>TRBV10-3|many|TRBJ2-7|TRBD1
TGTGCCATCAGTGAGCCGGGACAGGGCTCCTACGAGCAGTACTTC
CAISEPGQGSYEQYF
>TRBV10-3|few|TRBJ2-1|TRBD1
TGTGCCGCTAGGAACTGGACAGGGGGAGTCGATGAGCAGTTCTTC
CAARNWTGGVDEQFF
>TRBV6-2/TRBV6-3|many|TRBJ2-3|TRBD2
TGTGCCAGCAGCTCCGTAGGACTAGCGGGAGATAAAGATACGCAGTATTTT
CASSSVGLAGDKDTQYF
>TRBV6-5|.|TRBJ2-7|.
TGTGCCAGCAGTACTCCGGGAACTTACTACGAGCAGTACTTC
CASSTPGTYYEQYF
>TRBV7-2|few|TRBJ2-2|.
TGTGCCAGCAGCTTTAGGTCGACAGGCGGGACCGGGGAGCTGTTTTTT
CASSFRSTGGTGELFF
>TRBV20-1|.|TRBJ1-5|.
TGCAGTGCTAGCAGGGTCGACCAGCCCCAGCATTTT
CSASRVDQPQHF
>TRBV14|few|TRBJ2-1|TRBD1
TGTGCCAGCAGCCAAGGGAACAGGGGTTTTAACAATGAGCAGTTCTTC
CASSQGNRGFNNEQFF
>TRBV5-1|many|TRBJ2-7|TRBD1
TGCGCCAGCAAACTACCGGGACAGGGGGCCCACGAGCAGTACTTC
CASKLPGQGAHEQYF
>TRBV11-2|.|TRBJ2-5|.
TGTGCCAGCAGCTTAGATCGGAGGTGGGGGGGCCGAGAGACCCAGTACTTC
CASSLDRRWGGRETQYF
>TRBV12-3/TRBV12-4|few|TRBJ2-3|TRBD2
TGTGCCAGCAGTTTACTCCTAGCGGGAGGCGGCACAGATACGCAGTATTTT
CASSLLLAGGGTDTQYF
>TRBV20-1|.|TRBJ2-2|.
TGCAGTGCTAGAGAATGGGGGAACACCGGGGAGCTGTTTTTT
CSAREWGNTGELFF
>TRBV7-9|.|TRBJ1-6|.
TGTGCCAGTTCGCCTTACGGACGGAATAATTCACCCCTCCACTTT
CASSPYGRNNSPLHF
>TRBV3-1|.|TRBJ1-1|.
TGTGCCATCCGGGGGCAGCCGGGGACTGAAGCTTTCTTT
CAIRGQPGTEAFF
>TRBV7-9|few|TRBJ1-1|.
TGTGCCAGCAGCTATACGAGGGGCGAGGAAGCTTTCTTT
CASSYTRGEEAFF
>TRBV7-2|.|TRBJ2-2|TRBD2
TGTGCCAGCAGCTCCCGGACTAGCGGGAGTTTGGTCGGGGAGCTGTTTTTT
CASSSRTSGSLVGELFF
>TRBV6-1|few|TRBJ2-7|TRBD1
TGTGCCAGCAGCCCGGACAGGGTAAGGGTGGACGAGCAGTACTTC
CASSPDRVRVDEQYF
>TRBV14|.|TRBJ2-7|.
TGTGCCAGCAGCCCAAGTCCGGGTGGCAAAGGGCGATCCTACGAGCAGTACTTC
CASSPSPGGKGRSYEQYF
>TRBV5-1|few|TRBJ2-7|TRBD1
TGCGCCAGCAGCTTAAGACGACAGGGAATTACCTACGAGCAGTACTTC
CASSLRRQGITYEQYF
>TRBV20-1|.|TRBJ2-3|.
TGCAGTGCCCCCCCGGGGGAGACGCAGTATTTT
CSAPPGETQYF
>TRBV27|few|TRBJ1-1|TRBD1
TGTGCCAGCAGTTTTCGACAGGGTAAGACTGAAGCTTTCTTT
CASSFRQGKTEAFF